The clone carrying this TCR beta chain was counted between two and nine times. The antigen is undetermined. Libraries were prepared by immunoSEQ multiplex PCR; TCRdb keeps only in-frame clonotypes and omits some of them. The table includes some 150,000 clones, 70% to 90% detected once. This sample is part of a study of T cell responses to AZD1222 COVID-19 vaccine. Study findings and constraints: There were vaccine-associated CD4 TCRs across spike, dominant at 160-218 and 743-854. Spike-specific TCRs gained breadth and depth after people received two AZD1222 doses. Donor demographics were predominantly white British with a female majority; clonal diversity may be underestimated.

V lost 1 base, J lost 7 bases, and 7 bases lay in between. Germline values: CDR1 LGHDT, CDR2 YNNKEL (reference sequence). The CDR3 covers 12 residues. Specimen: peripheral blood, collected 28 days after the second dose of the MenACWY control vaccine. The chain joins TRBV3-1 (or the pseudogene TRBV3-2) to TRBJ1-2, with D uncertain. This TCR derives from an adult who received the MenACWY meningococcal vaccine as a control. CDR3 sequence reads: CASSQASRGYTF. In nucleotides, the CDR3 is TGTGCCAGCAGCCAAGCTTCTCGTGGCTACACCTTC.